This TCR beta chain was sequenced in a study of shared clonotypes between healthy human individuals. Study findings and constraints: A few donors had around 5.2% of their naive CD4 clonotypes in common.

This clone was recorded once. Its specificity is not known. Some clones are missing from TCRdb's copy, which holds only in-frame ones; the method was immunoSEQ multiplex PCR. The data contain 2 million to 3 million clones, over 85% of them singletons. Sequenced material: naive CD4+ T cells from PBMCs. Noted subset: CD45RA+ positively selected. The clonotype originates from a man between 18 and 35 years old in good health. Some clones in this sample may be carry-over from other donors' samples.

The CDR3 protein is CASSGTSLEQFF. DNA for the CDR3: TGTGCCAGCAGCGGGACTAGTCTTGAGCAGTTCTTC. The chain uses TRBV7-9 and TRBJ2-1, with TRBD2 matching over 8 bases. V was pared by 5 bases and J by 9 bases, with 3 bases of the junction left unmatched. Germline lookup yields CDR1 SEHNR and CDR2 FQNEAQ (reference sequence). CDR3 length: 12 amino acids.